Presented here are 11 T cell receptor beta chains from one specimen sequenced in a study of T cell responses to AZD1222 COVID-19 vaccine. The method was immunoSEQ multiplex PCR; TCRdb's version includes in-frame clones alone and lacks a portion of them. The repertoire has around 140,000 clones, about 90% of them found once; the top ten carry less than 3.5%. The sample was peripheral blood, taken 28 days after the second AZD1222 dose. All receptors come from an adult who received the AZD1222 COVID-19 vaccine.

This chain connects TRBV6-4 to TRBJ1-1; D might be TRBD1 (5 bases). CDR1 and CDR2 (germline): MRHNA, SNTAGT. The V and J ends lost 3 bases and 12 bases respectively, with 17 bases between them. The CDR3 length is 13 residues. In DNA, the CDR3 is TGTGCCAGCAGTGAGGGAATTGGGACGAGATCTTTCTTT. This codes for CASSEGIGTRSFF.

This chain uses TRBV30 with TRBJ2-7; 13 nucleotides line up with TRBD2. The CDR3 runs to 14 residues. J was trimmed by 5 bases and V by 2 bases; bases with no gene match: 3. Germline V CDR1 and CDR2: GTSNPN, SVGIG (reference sequence). CDR3 nucleotide sequence: TGTGCCTGGAGTCGGACTAGCGGGAGCAACGAGCAGTACTTC. As protein: CAWSRTSGSNEQYF.

The chain combines TRBV28 with TRBJ2-7; TRBD1 matches at 11 bases. The CDR3 totals 14 residues. Per the germline V gene, CDR1 is MDHEN and CDR2 is SYDVKM. After removal of 5 bases from V and 4 bases from J, the junction contained 4 bases not matched to a gene. DNA of the CDR3: TGTGCCAGCAGTCCCGGACAGGGGGCTTACGAGCAGTACTTC. Protein sequence: CASSPGQGAYEQYF.

The chain uses TRBV5-1 and TRBJ2-5; D is undetermined. Per germline, CDR1 SGHRS and CDR2 YFSETQ. The V gene lost 4 bases and the J gene lost 1 base, with 5 bases spanning the gap. The CDR3 covers 12 residues. CDR3 loop: CASSIPQETQYF. The CDR3 nucleotides read TGCGCCAGCAGCATACCCCAAGAGACCCAGTACTTC.

The V gene is TRBV6-5, the J gene TRBJ2-1; D might be TRBD2 (6 bases). Germline V gives CDR1 MNHEY, CDR2 SVGAGI. The CDR3 contains 16 residues. V was cut by 2 bases and J by 7 bases, with 18 bases left in between. The CDR3, as DNA: TGTGCCAGCAGTTACCGTTACCGGGACTTCAATAATGAGCAGTTCTTC. This sequence encodes CASSYRYRDFNNEQFF.

This chain connects TRBV28 to TRBJ1-1; D is possibly TRBD1 (6 bases). The ends were cut back, 2 bases at V and 1 base at J, with 8 bases in the middle. CDR1 is MDHEN and CDR2 is SYDVKM in the germline V gene. This CDR3 region has 14 residues. CDR3 sequence reads: CASSLVQGNTEAFF. DNA for the CDR3: TGTGCCAGCAGTTTAGTACAGGGGAACACTGAAGCTTTCTTT. The entire variable domain, with the rest obtained from reference TRBV28 and TRBJ1-1, is as follows: DVKVTQSSRYLVKRTGEKVFLECVQDMDHENMFWYRQDPGLGLRLIYFSYDVKMKEKGDIPEGYSVSREKKERFSLILESASTNQTSMYLCASSLVQGNTEAFFGQGTRLTVV.

The chain employs TRBV5-1 and TRBJ1-2; D is unclear. Germline lookup yields CDR1 SGHRS and CDR2 YFSETQ. This CDR3 region has 15 residues. V lost 0 bases, J lost 7 bases, and 16 bases lay in between. CDR3 in DNA: TGCGCCAGCAGCTTGGGAAGTGGCGAGACACGTGGCTACACCTTC. Its protein is CASSLGSGETRGYTF. Full variable domain (missing parts from reference TRBV5-1 and TRBJ1-2): KAGVTQTPRYLIKTRGQQVTLSCSPISGHRSVSWYQQTPGQGLQFLFEYFSETQRNKGNFPGRFSGRQFSNSRSEMNVSTLELGDSALYLCASSLGSGETRGYTFGSGTRLTVV.

The chain employs TRBV11-2 and TRBJ1-1, with D possibly being TRBD1 (6 bases). This CDR3 is 15 amino acids long. Trimming shortened V by 5 bases and J by 1 base, and 14 bases separated the two germline ends. The germline gives CDR1 SGHAT, CDR2 FQNNGV. CDR3 in DNA: TGTGCCAGCAGCCGTGGGGGGGGCTCGAACACTGAAGCTTTCTTT. Amino acids: CASSRGGGSNTEAFF.

The chain joins TRBV27 to TRBJ1-5; TRBD1 matches 9 bases. CDR3 length: 16 residues. Looked up from germline, CDR1 is MNHEY and CDR2 is SMNVEV (reference sequence). With 0 bases clipped from V and 7 bases from J, the junction kept 7 bases outside the gene matches. CDR3 sequence reads: CASSLSSTGGGQPQHF. In nucleotides, the CDR3 is TGTGCCAGCAGTTTATCGTCGACAGGGGGAGGCCAGCCCCAGCATTTT.

The chain recombines TRBV3-1 (or the pseudogene TRBV3-2) with TRBJ1-1; D is unresolved. The ends were cut back, 1 base at V and 1 base at J, with 7 bases in the middle. The CDR3 has 14 residues. CDR1 LGHDT and CDR2 YNNKEL come from the germline V gene (reference sequence). CDR3 sequence (DNA): TGTGCCAGCAGCCAAGTGTATGGGAACACTGAAGCTTTCTTT. It codes for CASSQVYGNTEAFF.

V usage is TRBV5-1 and J usage is TRBJ1-2; 7 bases are a match to TRBD1. After removal of 2 bases from V and 4 bases from J, the junction contained 5 bases not matched to a gene. The germline CDR1 and CDR2 sequences are SGHRS and YFSETQ. The CDR3 is made up of 14 amino acids. In DNA form, the CDR3 reads TGCGCCAGCAGCTTCGGACAGGAAGGCTATGGCTACACCTTC. This sequence encodes CASSFGQEGYGYTF.